The 26 T cell receptor beta chains below were found in one sample sequenced in a study of T-cell memory formation after mild COVID-19. In TCRdb, the 5' RACE reads were re-called with MiXCR into one record per CDR3 protein. Here the sample spans 300,000 to 350,000 distinct CDR3 sequences, roughly an eighth being singletons. Sequencing was performed on PBMCs or a T cell subset sorted from them (not recorded which). The receptors were gathered from a man aged 18 to 30 who had mild COVID-19 (a few samples of this study predate the infection). Cell type and time point are not known.

The gene calls are TRBV4-3 and TRBJ2-3; D gene unclear. Germline assignment: CDR1 LGHNA and CDR2 YSLEER. Deletions cut 0 bases from V and 6 bases from J, with 13 bases between. The CDR3 has 15 amino acids. Here the CDR3 reads CASSQDPRSSDTQYF. The CDR3 region has the DNA TGCGCCAGCAGCCAAGATCCGAGAAGTTCGGATACGCAGTATTTT.

The chain uses TRBV6-2 or TRBV6-3 and TRBJ2-2; D is perhaps TRBD1 or TRBD2 (6 bases each). V was pared by 2 bases and J by 4 bases, with 14 bases between. The germline CDR1 and CDR2 sequences are MNHEY and SVGEGT. The CDR3 is 16 amino acids. The CDR3 protein is CASSYPGGTITGELFF. The DNA for the CDR3 is TGTGCCAGCAGTTACCCCGGGGGCACCATCACCGGGGAGCTGTTTTTT.

This clonotype was observed a handful of times. The chain joins TRBV6-2 or TRBV6-3 to TRBJ1-2; D is perhaps TRBD1 (6 bases). This CDR3 has 14 residues. Per the germline V gene, CDR1 is MNHEY and CDR2 is SVGEGT. The V end lost 7 bases, the J end lost 3 bases, and 15 bases lay between the germline ends. The CDR3 is CASKPAGHDYGYTF. The CDR3 DNA sequence: TGTGCCAGCAAACCTGCGGGACACGACTATGGCTACACCTTC.

This clonotype was counted between two and nine times. CDR3 loop: CASSQDRDRGDSNQPQHF. The DNA for the CDR3 is TGTGCCAGCAGCCAAGACCGGGACAGGGGGGACAGCAATCAGCCCCAGCATTTT. The chain is built from TRBV4-2 and TRBJ1-5; TRBD1 aligns across 11 bases. CDR3 size: 18 residues. J gave up 1 base and V 0 bases, and 5 bases lay outside the gene matches. Germline CDR1 and CDR2: LGHNA and YNFKEQ.

There are many counts of this clonotype. The rearrangement uses TRBV6-9 and TRBJ2-5, with 13 bases that match TRBD2. From germline, CDR1 is MNHGY and CDR2 SVAAGI. Germline trimming cut 6 bases from V and 1 base from J; bases unmatched to any gene: 11. This CDR3 is 18 amino acids long. The CDR3, as DNA: TGTGCCAGCAGCCCGCGGACTAGCGGGGGAGAGCCCCAAGAGACCCAGTACTTC. Its protein is CASSPRTSGGEPQETQYF.

CDR3 coding DNA: TGTGCCAGCAGCTATACAGGGGGCGATCAGCCCCAGCATTTT. It yields the protein CASSYTGGDQPQHF. The rearrangement uses TRBV7-9 and TRBJ1-5; 9 bases match TRBD1. Germline lookup yields CDR1 SEHNR and CDR2 FQNEAQ (reference sequence). J lost 5 bases, V lost 4 bases, and 3 bases had no gene match. This CDR3 has 14 amino acids.

The CDR3 DNA reads TGTGCCAGCTCCCCGGAGGGACACAACACTGAAGCTTTCTTT. It codes for CASSPEGHNTEAFF. V usage is TRBV6-5 and J usage is TRBJ1-1, with a possible D match to TRBD1 (6 bases). Germline V lookup: CDR1 MNHEY, CDR2 SVGAGI. V lost 8 bases and J 2 bases, leaving 15 bases between the germline ends. The CDR3 runs to 14 residues.

This clonotype showed up just a few times. The chain links TRBV4-2 to TRBJ1-1; D remains ambiguous. Trimming took 6 bases from V and 3 from J, leaving 8 bases between them. The germline gives CDR1 LGHNA, CDR2 YNFKEQ. The CDR3 loop spans 12 amino acids. This chain's CDR3 is CASRQDDTEAFF. CDR3 DNA sequence: TGTGCCAGCAGGCAGGACGACACTGAAGCTTTCTTT.

In its sample, this clonotype was seen a few times. The chain recombines TRBV7-3 with TRBJ2-7, with 10 bases that match TRBD1. Germline V gene sequence: CDR1 SGHTA, CDR2 FQGTGA. The CDR3 length is 14 residues. V dropped 4 bases and J dropped 5; count of bases not matched to a gene: 5. In DNA, the CDR3 is TGTGCCAGCAGCTCGTCCGGGACAGGGGACGAGCAGTACTTC. Its protein is CASSSSGTGDEQYF.

This clonotype was counted ten times or more. The chain joins TRBV12-3 or TRBV12-4 to TRBJ2-7; 16 nucleotides agree with TRBD2. V lost 6 bases and J lost 2; bases outside the gene matches: 7. This CDR3 is 17 amino acids long. The CDR3: CASSPGTSGGEPYEQYF. The DNA of the CDR3 is TGTGCCAGCAGCCCTGGGACTAGCGGGGGGGAACCCTACGAGCAGTACTTC.

This clonotype was seen only a few times. The gene calls are TRBV5-5 and TRBJ2-4; 7 bases are a match to TRBD1. V lost 4 bases to trimming and J lost 0 bases; unmatched junction nucleotides: 7. Germline lookup yields CDR1 SGHKS and CDR2 YYEKEE (reference sequence). The CDR3 length is 16 residues. CDR3 protein: CASSARDSLAKNIQYF. CDR3 nucleotide sequence: TGTGCCAGCAGCGCCCGGGACAGTCTAGCCAAAAACATTCAGTACTTC.

This clonotype was seen more than once but under ten times. The chain is built from TRBV7-2 and TRBJ2-7; maybe TRBD2 (6 bases). CDR3 length: 13 residues. Germline CDR1 is SGHTA and CDR2 is FQGNSA. V was shortened by 5 bases and J by 7 bases, with 15 bases between the two germline ends. CDR3 nucleotides: TGTGCCAGCAGCCCTACCCCCCGGGAGGAGCAGTACGTC. Translating it yields CASSPTPREEQYV.

J is TRBJ1-2 and V is TRBV20-1; D not certain. This CDR3 contains 12 residues. Deletions cut 5 bases from V and 5 bases from J, with 12 bases between. CDR1 DFQATT and CDR2 SNEGSKA come from the germline V gene (reference sequence). CDR3 in amino acids: CSAHLGLYGYTF. The DNA for the CDR3 is TGCAGTGCTCACCTCGGGCTTTATGGCTACACCTTC.

This chain links TRBV6-4 with TRBJ1-2, with D possibly being TRBD1 (5 bases). The V gene lost 7 bases and the J gene lost 3 bases, with 12 bases spanning the gap. The germline gives CDR1 MRHNA, CDR2 SNTAGT. The CDR3 covers 13 residues. This CDR3 is CASTLPGYYGYTF. CDR3 sequence (DNA): TGTGCCAGCACCCTGCCAGGGTACTATGGCTACACCTTC.

This clonotype was found a few times. The chain has TRBV29-1 and TRBJ2-5; D not resolved. Germline values: CDR1 SQVTM, CDR2 ANQGSEA. V lost 7 bases and J lost 2, with 11 bases in between. This CDR3 is 12 amino acids long. This CDR3 reads CSGLTIQETQYF. For the CDR3, the DNA is TGCAGCGGACTGACCATTCAAGAGACCCAGTACTTC. Based on the CDR3 plus reference TRBV29-1 and TRBJ2-5, the full variable domain is SAVISQKPSRDICQRGTSLTIQCQVDSQVTMMFWYRQQPGQSLTLIATANQGSEATYESGFVIDKFPISRPNLTFSTLTVSNMSPEDSSIYLCSGLTIQETQYFGPGTRLLVL.

There are many counts of this clonotype. CDR3 coding DNA: TGTGCCAGCAGCTTACAGGGGAACATTCAGTACTTC. Translated: CASSLQGNIQYF. This chain joins TRBV7-2 and TRBJ2-4, with D possibly being TRBD1 (6 bases). The CDR3 has 12 residues. Between the trimmed V and J ends, which lost 2 bases and 7 bases, there was a span of 6 bases. The germline gives CDR1 SGHTA, CDR2 FQGNSA.

This clonotype has at least ten counts. This chain links TRBV7-9 with TRBJ2-1; TRBD2 matches at 8 bases. The V and J ends lost 5 bases and 3 bases, in that order; junction bases with no gene match: 9. This CDR3 has 16 residues. Germline CDR1 reads SEHNR; CDR2 reads FQNEAQ (reference sequence). The CDR3 here is CASSPPGGEFYNEQFF. CDR3 bases: TGTGCCAGCAGCCCGCCGGGGGGGGAGTTCTACAATGAGCAGTTCTTC. The full variable domain, rest sourced from reference TRBV7-9 and TRBJ2-1, is DTGVSQNPRHKITKRGQNVTFRCDPISEHNRLYWYRQTLGQGPEFLTYFQNEAQLEKSRLLSDRFSAERPKGSFSTLEIQRTEQGDSAMYLCASSPPGGEFYNEQFFGPGTRLTVL.

This clonotype was found a few times. This sequence joins TRBV7-2 and TRBJ2-3, with a possible D match to TRBD2 (6 bases). Trimming pared 1 base from V and 7 bases from J, leaving 24 bases between. The V gene's germline CDR1 is SGHTA and CDR2 FQGNSA. The CDR3 contains 18 residues. The CDR3 DNA follows: TGTGCCAGCAGCTTAGGCAGATCGGGGCTAGCGAGGGTACATACGCAGTATTTT. Translation gives CASSLGRSGLARVHTQYF.

In its sample, this clonotype was seen a few times. The J gene is TRBJ2-7, the V gene TRBV4-3, with TRBD2 as a possible D gene (7 bases). V was trimmed by 4 bases and J by 5 bases, leaving 15 bases between them. The CDR3 has 14 residues. The V gene's germline CDR1 is LGHNA and CDR2 YSLEER. The DNA of the CDR3 is TGCGCCAGCAGCCGGCGAAAGGGGGGGAACGAGCAGTACGTC. It yields the protein CASSRRKGGNEQYV.

This clonotype came up a few times. The V call is TRBV4-2, the J call TRBJ1-4; 7 bases are shared with TRBD1. CDR3 length: 18 amino acids. V dropped 0 bases and J dropped 7; count of bases not matched to a gene: 14. Germline V gene data show CDR1 as LGHNA and CDR2 as YNFKEQ. DNA of the CDR3: TGTGCCAGCAGCCAAGATCCTTTCGACAGGGCCCCCGGTGAAAAACTGTTTTTT. Its protein is CASSQDPFDRAPGEKLFF.

This clonotype occurred many times. This chain connects TRBV6-2 or TRBV6-3 to TRBJ2-2; no clear D. CDR1 is MNHEY, CDR2 SVGEGT, per germline. The CDR3 length is 14 residues. V shed 3 bases and J shed 9 bases, with 14 bases lying between them. CDR3 coding DNA: TGTGCCAGCAGTTATACCCTCTCTCCCCGGGAGCTGTTTTTT. Its translation is CASSYTLSPRELFF.

This clonotype was seen only a few times. The CDR3, as DNA: TGTGCCAGCAGCCCGACAGGGGGCGCCGGTCAGCCCCAGCATTTT. Protein: CASSPTGGAGQPQHF. This chain joins TRBV6-5 and TRBJ1-5; 10 nucleotides line up with TRBD1. The V gene's germline CDR1 is MNHEY and CDR2 SVGAGI. Trimming took 6 bases from V and 6 from J; bases not matched to a gene: 8. The CDR3 runs to 15 residues.

For this clonotype: An end of the junction does not agree with germline; a read error may underlie this. V is TRBV7-7 and J is TRBJ2-5, with a tentative D call TRBD2 (6 bases). Per the germline V gene, CDR1 is SSHAT and CDR2 is FNYEAQ (reference sequence). The CDR3 is 13 amino acids. Here the CDR3 reads CASSRGTVETQYF. CDR3 sequence (DNA): TGTGCTAGCAGCCGGGGGACGGTGGAGACCCAGTACTTC.

The CDR3 coding sequence is TGTGCCAGCAGCTTAGGCAGGGGAGGACACGGTCAGCCCCAGCATTTT. Its translation is CASSLGRGGHGQPQHF. The gene calls are TRBV11-2 and TRBJ1-5, with D perhaps TRBD1 (6 bases). CDR3 length equals 16 residues. Germline-derived CDR1 and CDR2 are SGHAT and FQNNGV. The V end was cut by 1 base, the J end by 6 bases, with 16 bases between.

This clonotype was observed a handful of times. The gene calls are TRBV4-1 and TRBJ2-6, with D possibly matching TRBD2 (5 bases). The CDR3 extends over 16 amino acids. CDR1 and CDR2 (germline): MGHRA, YSYEKL. V was clipped by 4 bases and J by 0 bases, with 10 bases between them. The CDR3 spells CASSLPRVSGANVLTF. The CDR3 DNA follows: TGCGCCAGCAGCCTACCGAGGGTCTCTGGGGCCAACGTCCTGACTTTC.

This chain connects TRBV4-1 to TRBJ2-2, with D perhaps matching TRBD2 (5 bases). V was shortened by 2 bases and J by 0 bases, with 13 bases between the two germline ends. Germline V gene data show CDR1 as MGHRA and CDR2 as YSYEKL. The CDR3 totals 17 residues. Written as DNA, the CDR3 is TGCGCCAGCAGCCAAAGAGGGAACTACGCGAACACCGGGGAGCTGTTTTTT. This translates into CASSQRGNYANTGELFF.